These 14 T cell receptor beta chains were all obtained from the same sample, sequenced in a study of T cells after yellow fever vaccination (dated by TCRdb to about 2019). Preparation of the library involved 5' RACE. Sequencer: Illumina HiSeq 2500. Through fastp at Q25 and MiXCR, TCRdb rebuilt clones from the public reads, retaining in-frame beta chains. Rows are combined by CDR3 protein, so each entry shows the most common genes and DNA. The sample profile shows roughly 500,000 distinct CDR3 sequences; roughly a fifth of them were found once. Jointly, the top ten make up over 11% of the sample. The sample's treatment or condition, from its label and the paper: live attenuated yellow fever vaccine strain. Sequenced material: PBMCs, taken 15 days after the yellow fever booster vaccination. Receptors originate from a man younger than 40 who received the YFV17D yellow fever vaccine.

This clonotype was observed many times. The chain couples TRBV6-2 or TRBV6-3 to TRBJ2-7; D not resolved. V was cut by 5 bases and J by 0 bases, with 5 bases left in between. The CDR3 loop spans 12 amino acids. Per the germline V gene, CDR1 is MNHEY and CDR2 is SVGEGT. The CDR3 DNA sequence: TGTGCCAGCAGTGAGAGCTCCTACGAGCAGTACTTC. The encoded protein is CASSESSYEQYF.

J is TRBJ2-6 and V is TRBV18; 7 nucleotides line up with TRBD1. The J segment lost 0 bases and the V segment lost 6 bases, leaving 5 bases of the junction unmatched. CDR3 size: 16 residues. Germline CDR1 KGHSH, CDR2 LQKENI. CDR3 sequence: CASSSGGSSGANVLTF. The DNA of the CDR3 is TGTGCCAGCTCGTCAGGGGGAAGCTCTGGGGCCAACGTCCTGACTTTC.

The rearrangement links TRBV6-2 or TRBV6-3 to TRBJ2-6; D not certain. This CDR3 comprises 16 residues. Germline V gene data show CDR1 as MNHEY and CDR2 as SVGEGT. The V end lost 10 bases, the J end lost 0 bases, and 16 bases lay between the germline ends. The CDR3 sequence: CATSRARTSGANVLTF. DNA of the CDR3: TGTGCCACTTCCCGGGCCCGCACCTCTGGGGCCAACGTCCTGACTTTC.

The rearrangement uses TRBV4-3 and TRBJ1-6; 7 bases are a match to TRBD1. V trimming: 1 base; J trimming: 7 bases; junction bases outside the gene matches: 1. This CDR3 spans 14 amino acids. CDR1 and CDR2 (germline): LGHNA, YSLEER. The CDR3 nucleotides read TGCGCCAGCAGCCAAGGACAGGGAAATTCACCCCTCCACTTT. Translation: CASSQGQGNSPLHF.

The chain couples TRBV5-1 to TRBJ2-7; 12 bases agree with TRBD2. The CDR3 is made up of 16 amino acids. CDR1 SGHRS and CDR2 YFSETQ come from the germline V gene. Unmatched junction bases numbered 3, after V lost 0 bases and J lost 2 bases. The CDR3 spells CASSLARTSGTYEQYF. In nucleotides, the CDR3 is TGCGCCAGCAGCTTGGCCAGGACTAGCGGGACCTACGAGCAGTACTTC.

The V call is TRBV29-1, the J call TRBJ2-1; 7 nucleotides match TRBD1. The CDR3 is 12 amino acids. Germline values: CDR1 SQVTM, CDR2 ANQGSEA. The trim removed 4 bases at V and 6 bases at J, leaving 3 bases unmatched. The CDR3 is CSVVSGGNEQFF. For the CDR3, the DNA is TGCAGCGTTGTGTCAGGGGGCAATGAGCAGTTCTTC.

The table lists this clonotype with a few counts. This rearrangement joins TRBV24-1 to TRBJ2-2, with 7 bases lining up with TRBD1. The CDR3 is 12 residues long. The germline gives CDR1 KGHDR, CDR2 SFDVKD. The V gene end was trimmed by 10 bases and the J gene end by 2 bases; junction bases not matched to a gene: 0. CDR3: CATGGNTGELFF. The CDR3 DNA is TGTGCCACAGGGGGCAACACCGGGGAGCTGTTTTTT.

This clonotype was counted a single time. The chain is built from TRBV7-2 and TRBJ2-1, with D tentatively TRBD2 (7 bases). V was pared by 6 bases and J by 2 bases, with 14 bases between. This CDR3 comprises 15 residues. Germline V CDR1 and CDR2: SGHTA, FQGNSA. The CDR3 here is CASRQGGATYNEQFF. The CDR3 nucleotides are TGTGCCAGCAGACAAGGGGGGGCGACCTACAATGAGCAGTTCTTC.

This clonotype was seen only a few times. J is TRBJ2-1 and V is TRBV30, with 11 bases aligning to TRBD2. CDR1 and CDR2 from the germline V gene are GTSNPN and SVGIG (reference sequence). After removal of 2 bases from V and 5 bases from J, the junction contained 5 bases not matched to a gene. CDR3 length equals 15 residues. The CDR3 is CAWSTGTSGNNEQFF. CDR3 DNA: TGTGCCTGGAGTACCGGGACTAGCGGTAACAATGAGCAGTTCTTC.

This clonotype was counted between two and nine times. The chain couples TRBV6-1 to TRBJ2-1; the match to TRBD2 covers 7 bases. Trimming took 5 bases from V and 1 from J; bases not matched to a gene: 5. Germline V gene lookup returns CDR1 MNHNS and CDR2 SASEGT. The CDR3 length is 15 residues. The CDR3 bases are TGTGCCAGCAGTAGTGAGGGAGGGTCCTACAATGAGCAGTTCTTC. As protein: CASSSEGGSYNEQFF.

This clonotype occurred a few times. The chain carries TRBV5-5 and TRBJ2-6; 9 bases fit TRBD1. The CDR3 has 17 residues. CDR1 and CDR2 from the germline V gene are SGHKS and YYEKEE (reference sequence). The V and J ends lost 4 bases and 0 bases, in that order; junction bases with no gene match: 5. The CDR3 sequence is CASSATGGRSGANVLTF. The CDR3 nucleotides read TGTGCCAGCAGCGCTACAGGGGGCCGCTCTGGGGCCAACGTCCTGACTTTC.

A few counts support this clonotype. The J gene is TRBJ2-1, the V gene TRBV11-2, with unresolved D. The germline V gene encodes CDR1 SGHAT and CDR2 FQNNGV. V was clipped by 0 bases and J by 0 bases, with 12 bases between them. The CDR3 runs to 17 residues. The CDR3, as DNA: TGTGCCAGCAGCTTAGATGTAGCACCGAGCTCCTACAATGAGCAGTTCTTC. It codes for CASSLDVAPSSYNEQFF.

This clonotype was counted between two and nine times. The V and J genes are TRBV15 and TRBJ2-3; possibly TRBD1 for D (5 bases). The CDR3 length is 14 residues. Germline-derived CDR1 and CDR2 are LNHNV and YYDKDF (reference sequence). The V end was cut by 8 bases, the J end by 2 bases, with 14 bases between. As DNA, the CDR3 is TGTGCCACCTCGACAGAAGGGTTCACAGATACGCAGTATTTT. Protein sequence: CATSTEGFTDTQYF.

The rearrangement links TRBV7-9 to TRBJ2-3; 8 bases are a match to TRBD1. J was trimmed by 5 bases and V by 1 base; bases with no gene match: 8. From germline, CDR1 is SEHNR and CDR2 FQNEAQ (reference sequence). The CDR3 consists of 16 residues. The DNA of the CDR3 is TGTGCCAGCAGCTTAGGAGCAGGGGGCTTTGAAGATACGCAGTATTTT. It translates to CASSLGAGGFEDTQYF.